This TCR beta chain is drawn from a study of shared clonotypes between healthy human individuals. Healthy and HIV-negative, the adult donors had no recent acute infections or vaccinations. All participating donors were Caucasian adults from Nashville, Tennessee. Method: immunoSEQ multiplex PCR; TCRdb's copy keeps in-frame clones and lacks some. The table has 950,000 to 1,100,000 clones, about three quarters seen once; the top ten hold approximately 1.5%. This CDR3 region has 15 residues. The trim removed 5 bases at V and 1 base at J, leaving 3 bases unmatched. Germline CDR1 is SEHNR and CDR2 is FQNEAQ (reference sequence). Comments on this clone: Other DNA sequences in this specimen translate into the identical CDR3.

This clonotype was sampled from a man aged 18 to 29 in good health. Material for sequencing was memory CD4+ T cells sorted from blood. Subset denoted: CD45RA-negative fraction. The chain carries TRBV7-9 and TRBJ1-5; 9 bases line up with TRBD1. In DNA, the CDR3 is TGTGCCAGCAGCCCGGGACAGGGAAGCAATCAGCCCCAGCATTTT. It encodes CASSPGQGSNQPQHF.